This T cell receptor (beta chain) was documented in a study of patients and donors after allogeneic stem cell transplantation. Each CDR3 protein gets one entry after TCRdb re-called the RT-PCR reads with MiXCR. Of 410,000 or so distinct CDR3 sequences in the sample, 16% were seen once. The sample was blood, either unsorted or a sorted T cell fraction (not recorded which). The sequence was obtained from a human donor who was either an allogeneic HSCT recipient or a stem cell or donor lymphocyte infusion donor (not recorded which). It is not recorded whose cells these are; they may come from a transplant donor.

In DNA, the CDR3 is TGTGCCAGCAGCACCTGGGGGAGGGAGTCAACAACCGGGGAGCTGTTTTTT. Its translation is CASSTWGRESTTGELFF. The chain employs TRBV7-9 and TRBJ2-2, with 7 bases identical to TRBD2. V trimming: 5 bases; J trimming: 5 bases; junction bases outside the gene matches: 14. Germline CDR1 is SEHNR and CDR2 is FQNEAQ (reference sequence). The CDR3 is made up of 17 amino acids.